This entry concerns a single TCR beta chain. Its antigen remains unidentified. Germline V gene data show CDR1 as MNHEY and CDR2 as SVGAGI. CDR3 length equals 16 residues. These data come from a study of CXCR3-negative and CXCR3-positive naive CD8 T cells. Broader study findings: For CXCR3-positive naive cells, TRB CDR3s were more hydrophobic than those of CXCR3-negative naive cells. Whereas both naive subsets had comparably high diversity, memory CD8+ cells had much lower diversity. Cryopreservation partially lowered CXCR3 expression, so most assays used fresh PBMCs.

Researchers prepared the TRB cDNA libraries using 5' RACE with UMI labels. Each CDR3 protein gets one entry in TCRdb, which reprocessed the 5' RACE reads and gives no DNA. This table holds about 98,000 distinct CDR3 sequences. Sequenced material: naive CXCR3+ CD8+ T cells from blood. Regarding subset: CD45RO-CCR7+CD27+CD95- naive CD8+ T cells expressing CXCR3 (TNR3+). The source of this sequence is a human donor in good health. Some clones in this sample may be carry-over from other donors' samples. The V and J genes are TRBV6-5 and TRBJ2-2; with no DNA, the TCRdb D assignment of TRBD2 cannot be verified. This CDR3 is CASSYSVGPDTGELFF.